The 12 T cell receptor beta chains in this list originate from one sample, sequenced in a study of cytomegalovirus exposure and HLA in healthy donors. Vbeta (60) and Jbeta (13) primers were used in the PCR. The protocol was immunoSEQ multiplex PCR, while the TCRdb copy is restricted to in-frame clones and leaves out a portion. The repertoire holds under 200,000 clones, with approximately 76% as singletons. Sequencing was done on a sample of PBMCs. These receptor sequences come from a man aged 60 to 69 in good health and CMV-seronegative.

The chain has TRBV28 and TRBJ2-7; 7 bases agree with TRBD1. This CDR3 is 14 amino acids long. V lost 10 bases, J lost 2 bases, and 11 bases stayed unmatched. Germline V lookup: CDR1 MDHEN, CDR2 SYDVKM. This chain's CDR3 is CATGQATLPYEQYF. The DNA of the CDR3 is TGTGCCACAGGACAGGCAACCCTACCCTACGAGCAGTACTTC.

The CDR3 DNA reads as TGTGCCAGCAGCTTAGGTGGGACAGCTAATCAGCCCCAGCATTTT. This gives the protein CASSLGGTANQPQHF. The chain has TRBV11-2 and TRBJ1-5, with TRBD1 matching 7 bases. This CDR3 contains 15 residues. The ends lost 1 base at V and 4 bases at J; junction bases unmatched: 4. Germline CDR1 reads SGHAT; CDR2 reads FQNNGV.

J is TRBJ1-1 and V is TRBV29-1, with D perhaps matching TRBD1 (6 bases). The CDR3 runs to 14 residues. Germline CDR1 SQVTM, CDR2 ANQGSEA. V was pared by 6 bases and J by 6 bases, with 20 bases between. The DNA of the CDR3 is TGCAGCGTGGATACGACAGGAGCAAGAGCTGAAGCTTTCTTT. Encoded protein: CSVDTTGARAEAFF.

Turning to this clone: At one of its ends the junction is not consistent with the germline gene, which may arise from a read error. CDR3 protein: CSSAKGDGWNTEAFF. The CDR3 DNA follows: TGTTCCAGCGCCAAGGGGGACGGGTGGAACACTGAAGCTTTCTTT. The genes are TRBV7-9 and TRBJ1-1, with D possibly being TRBD1 (6 bases). Germline CDR1 reads SEHNR; CDR2 reads FQNEAQ (reference sequence). The CDR3 sequence is 15 residues long.

The chain employs TRBV9 and TRBJ1-1; a possible D gene is TRBD1 (6 bases). Germline V lookup: CDR1 SGDLS, CDR2 YYNGEE. Trimming took off 4 bases at V and 4 bases at J, with 14 bases between the two ends. The CDR3 runs to 14 residues. CDR3 DNA sequence: TGTGCCAGCAGCTCTCAACAGGGAATCACTGAAGCTTTCTTT. It specifies CASSSQQGITEAFF.

The chain is built from TRBV7-3 and TRBJ2-6; no reliable D call. This CDR3 contains 14 residues. Deletions cut 4 bases from V and 0 bases from J, with 4 bases between. Germline CDR1 and CDR2: SGHTA and FQGTGA. CDR3 in DNA: TGTGCCAGCAGCTCCGTCTCTGGGGCCAACGTCCTGACTTTC. This sequence encodes CASSSVSGANVLTF.

The chain combines TRBV5-1 with TRBJ2-7; 12 positions agree with TRBD2. Germline V gene data show CDR1 as SGHRS and CDR2 as YFSETQ. The CDR3 has 15 residues. The V gene end was trimmed by 4 bases and the J gene end by 3 bases; junction bases not matched to a gene: 5. CDR3 sequence (DNA): TGCGCCAGCAGCCCGGCTAGCGGGAGGGGCTACGAGCAGTACTTC. Translation: CASSPASGRGYEQYF. Based on the CDR3 plus reference TRBV5-1 and TRBJ2-7, the full variable domain is KAGVTQTPRYLIKTRGQQVTLSCSPISGHRSVSWYQQTPGQGLQFLFEYFSETQRNKGNFPGRFSGRQFSNSRSEMNVSTLELGDSALYLCASSPASGRGYEQYFGPGTRLTVT.

V usage is TRBV11-2 and J usage is TRBJ2-1, with TRBD2 matching 8 bases. In germline, CDR1 is SGHAT, CDR2 FQNNGV. The CDR3 totals 16 residues. Losses at the gene ends were 0 bases for V and 4 bases for J; bases not matched to a gene: 5. CDR3 bases: TGTGCCAGCAGCTTAGAGCGGGGGGCGAGGTACAATGAGCAGTTCTTC. This gives the protein CASSLERGARYNEQFF. Together with reference TRBV11-2 and TRBJ2-1, the CDR3 gives the full variable domain: EAGVAQSPRYKIIEKRQSVAFWCNPISGHATLYWYQQILGQGPKLLIQFQNNGVVDDSQLPKDRFSAERLKGVDSTLKIQPAKLEDSAVYLCASSLERGARYNEQFFGPGTRLTVL.

The chain uses TRBV30 and TRBJ1-1, with D perhaps matching TRBD1 (5 bases). This CDR3 is built from 13 residues. Trimming left V 8 bases short and J 1 base short, with 14 bases between. Per the germline V gene, CDR1 is GTSNPN and CDR2 is SVGIG (reference sequence). The CDR3 region has the DNA TGTGCCGGATTACCCCAGGGGAACACTGAAGCTTTCTTT. This sequence encodes CAGLPQGNTEAFF.

The V call is TRBV15, the J call TRBJ2-3, with 7 bases identical to TRBD2. Germline V gene sequence: CDR1 LNHNV, CDR2 YYDKDF (reference sequence). V shed 0 bases and J 0 bases; nucleotides not matched to a gene: 6. The CDR3 spans 17 residues. CDR3 loop: CATSRDSAGASTDTQYF. In DNA, the CDR3 is TGTGCCACCAGCAGAGATTCGGCGGGAGCTAGCACAGATACGCAGTATTTT.

The chain employs TRBV21-1 and TRBJ1-4. TRBV21-1 is reported as a pseudogene. The CDR3 is 16 amino acids. CDR3 protein: CASSEEWSGINEKLFF. CDR3 DNA sequence: TGTGCCAGCAGCGAGGAATGGTCGGGGATTAATGAAAAACTGTTTTTT.

This clone was detected a few times. V usage is TRBV19 and J usage is TRBJ1-6; D gene uncertain. The CDR3 consists of 13 residues. The V end was cut by 6 bases, the J end by 10 bases, with 13 bases between. Germline assignment: CDR1 LNHDA and CDR2 SQIVND (reference sequence). The CDR3 nucleotides read TGTGCCAGTAGCCGGGAGGAGAGCTCACCCCTCCACTTT. As protein: CASSREESSPLHF.